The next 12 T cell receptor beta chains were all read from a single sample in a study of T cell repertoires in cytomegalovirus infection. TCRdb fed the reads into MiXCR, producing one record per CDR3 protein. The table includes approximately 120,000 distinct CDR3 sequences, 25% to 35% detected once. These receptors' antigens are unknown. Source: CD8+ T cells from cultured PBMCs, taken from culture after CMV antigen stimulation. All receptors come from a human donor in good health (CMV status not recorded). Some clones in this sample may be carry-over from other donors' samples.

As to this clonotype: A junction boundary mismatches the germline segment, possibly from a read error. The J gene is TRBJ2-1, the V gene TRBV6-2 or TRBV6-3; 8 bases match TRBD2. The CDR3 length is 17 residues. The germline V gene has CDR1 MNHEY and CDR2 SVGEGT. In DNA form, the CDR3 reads TGTGCCAGCAGTTACGAGGCTAGCGGGCCTATCTACAATGAGCTGTTCTTC. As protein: CASSYEASGPIYNELFF.

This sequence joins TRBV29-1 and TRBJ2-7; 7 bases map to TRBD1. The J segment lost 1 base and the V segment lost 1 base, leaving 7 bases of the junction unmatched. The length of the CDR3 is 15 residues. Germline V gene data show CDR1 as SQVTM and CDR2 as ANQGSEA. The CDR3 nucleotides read TGCAGCGTTGAAGGGGACAGTGAAGGATCCTACGAGCAGTACTTC. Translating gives CSVEGDSEGSYEQYF.

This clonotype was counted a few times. CDR3: CASSLAGTSSLELFF. DNA of the CDR3: TGTGCCAGCAGCTTGGCCGGGACAAGTTCCCTGGAACTGTTTTTT. The chain recombines TRBV5-6 with TRBJ1-4, with D maybe TRBD1 (6 bases). The germline V gene encodes CDR1 SGHDT and CDR2 YYEEEE. There are 15 residues in the CDR3. V was pared by 0 bases and J by 12 bases, with 18 bases between.

The CDR3 DNA reads TGTGCCAGCAGCATCCTAGCGGGGACCCAAGAGACCCAGTACTTC. It translates to CASSILAGTQETQYF. V is TRBV7-2 and J is TRBJ2-5; 9 bases fit TRBD2. Germline CDR1 is SGHTA and CDR2 is FQGNSA. The CDR3 consists of 15 residues. V lost 5 bases to trimming and J lost 1 base; unmatched junction nucleotides: 5. The full variable domain, in which reference TRBV7-2 and TRBJ2-5 provide the parts outside the CDR3, is GAGVSQSPSNKVTEKGKDVELRCDPISGHTALYWYRQSLGQGLEFLIYFQGNSAPDKSGLPSDRFSAERTGGSVSTLTIQRTQQEDSAVYLCASSILAGTQETQYFGPGTRLLVL.

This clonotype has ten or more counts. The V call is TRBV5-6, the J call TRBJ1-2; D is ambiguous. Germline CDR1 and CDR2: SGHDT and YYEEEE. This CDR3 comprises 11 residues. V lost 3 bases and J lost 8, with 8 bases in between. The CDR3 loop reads CASSSGVGYTF. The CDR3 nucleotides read TGTGCCAGCAGCTCCGGGGTGGGCTACACCTTC. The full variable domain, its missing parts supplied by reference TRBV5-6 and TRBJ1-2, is DAGVTQSPTHLIKTRGQQVTLRCSPKSGHDTVSWYQQALGQGPQFIFQYYEEEERQRGNFPDRFSGHQFPNYSSELNVNALLLGDSALYLCASSSGVGYTFGSGTRLTVV.

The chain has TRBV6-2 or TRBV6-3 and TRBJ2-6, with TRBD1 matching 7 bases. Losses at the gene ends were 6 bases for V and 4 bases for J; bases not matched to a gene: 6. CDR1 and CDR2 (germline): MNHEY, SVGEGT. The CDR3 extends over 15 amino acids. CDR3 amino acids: CASSQTGFGANVLTF. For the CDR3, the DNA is TGTGCCAGCAGCCAGACAGGGTTCGGGGCCAACGTCCTGACTTTC.

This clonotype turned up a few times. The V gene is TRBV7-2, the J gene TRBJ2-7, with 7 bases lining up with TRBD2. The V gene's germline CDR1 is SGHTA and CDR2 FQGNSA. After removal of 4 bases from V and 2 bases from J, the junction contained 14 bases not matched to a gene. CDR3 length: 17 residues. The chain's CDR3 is CASSSERAGVPTYEQYF. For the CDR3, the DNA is TGTGCCAGCAGCTCAGAACGGGCGGGGGTTCCTACCTACGAGCAGTACTTC.

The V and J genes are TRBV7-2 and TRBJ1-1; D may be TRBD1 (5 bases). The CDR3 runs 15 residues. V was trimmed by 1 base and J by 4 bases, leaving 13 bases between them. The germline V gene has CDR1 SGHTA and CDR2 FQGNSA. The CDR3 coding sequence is TGTGCCAGCAGCTTAGTCGTTTGGGGGGGCACTGAAGCTTTCTTT. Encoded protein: CASSLVVWGGTEAFF.

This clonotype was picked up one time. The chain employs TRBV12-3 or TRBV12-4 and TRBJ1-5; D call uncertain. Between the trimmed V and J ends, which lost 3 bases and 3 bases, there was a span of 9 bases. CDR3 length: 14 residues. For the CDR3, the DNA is TGTGCCAGCAGTTTCCGGCAGATCAATCAGCCCCAGCATTTT. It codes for CASSFRQINQPQHF.

The CDR3 spells CASSLELRGDSYNEQFF. In DNA, the CDR3 is TGTGCCAGCAGCTTGGAACTACGGGGGGACTCCTACAATGAGCAGTTCTTC. The J gene is TRBJ2-1, the V gene TRBV5-6; 7 bases fit TRBD2. The V segment lost 0 bases and the J segment 0 bases; nucleotides outside the gene matches: 6. Germline V gene data show CDR1 as SGHDT and CDR2 as YYEEEE. The CDR3 is 17 residues long.

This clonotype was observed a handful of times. This CDR3 is CASSHDDRDNEKLFF. DNA of the CDR3: TGCGCCAGCAGCCATGATGACAGGGATAATGAAAAACTGTTTTTT. V gene TRBV4-1 combines with J gene TRBJ1-4, with 7 bases lining up with TRBD1. V was pared by 3 bases and J by 4 bases, with 5 bases of the junction left unmatched. Germline-derived CDR1 and CDR2 are MGHRA and YSYEKL. This CDR3 contains 15 residues.

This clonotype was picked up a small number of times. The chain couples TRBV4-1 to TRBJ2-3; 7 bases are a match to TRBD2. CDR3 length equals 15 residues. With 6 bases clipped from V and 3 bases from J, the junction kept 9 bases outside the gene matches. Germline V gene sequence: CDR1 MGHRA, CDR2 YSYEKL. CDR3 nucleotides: TGCGCCAGCAGTCAACGGGGGGTGGATACAGATACGCAGTATTTT. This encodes CASSQRGVDTDTQYF.